The sequence of this T cell receptor beta chain was determined in a study of OX40 agonist ivuxolimab in advanced cancers. Regarding the complete study: The costimulatory receptor OX40 (CD134) was targeted by ivuxolimab, a fully human IgG2 agonistic monoclonal antibody. The paper covers the monotherapy dose-escalation part of the phase I ivuxolimab trial, which included N of about 56 patients. The point of sequencing TCRbeta in the periphery was to test whether ivuxolimab changed TCR sequence diversity and drove clonal T-cell expansion. Intravenous ivuxolimab was administered to patients every 2 weeks at six dose levels: 0.01, 0.1, 0.3, 1.5, 3 and 10 mg/kg. Prior anti-PD-1, anti-PD-L1 or anti-CTLA-4 therapy was permitted, and checkpoint inhibitors had been received by roughly two fifths of dose-escalation patients. Partial responses were achieved by three dose-escalation patients, of whom one had hepatocellular carcinoma and two had cutaneous melanoma. Of the roughly 50 dose-escalation patients, hepatocellular carcinoma was present in some 19, melanoma in approximately 15, renal cell carcinoma in 9 and head and neck cancer in 9. The dose-escalation cohort was about 83% male with a mean age of roughly 62 years, ranging from roughly 20 to 80.

Relative to germline, V is missing 5 bases and J is missing 2 bases, with 18 bases of the junction outside any gene match. CDR1 is given as SEHNR and CDR2 as FQNEAQ, both from the germline V gene (reference sequence). The CDR3 holds 19 amino acids from the cysteine to the phenylalanine. Just the 57-base CDR3 DNA is kept, in frame starting at base 1. Patients with autoimmune disease history or receiving systemic immunosuppression were excluded from the trial. Peripheral blood for TCR sequencing was collected from all dose cohorts at baseline, on cycle 4 day 1, and on cycle 7 day 1. Samples came from an open-label, multicenter, first-in-human phase I dose-escalation trial of ivuxolimab. Adults with locally advanced or metastatic head and neck squamous cell, hepatocellular, melanoma or renal cell carcinoma were enrolled in the trial. CD4+ and CD8+ T cells were sorted separately from peripheral blood before TCR sequencing.

Of note for this clone: What this receptor recognizes is not known. No clone much larger than this one lies a single base away; base qualities are absent.

Genomic DNA was isolated from the sorted cells so that the TCRbeta CDR3 region could be sequenced. TCRbeta CDR3 regions were sequenced using the immunoSEQ Assay. In TCRdb, the immuneACCESS table is reduced to in-frame sequences with V and J assigned. These tables do not hold every clone; where another copy was compared, an unresolved V gene accounts for under half, and the others remain unexplained. The sample records 50,000 to 75,000 clones, 80% to 95% of which are singletons. The ten largest make up around a sixth of the sample. Paper-wide results and their limitations: Low levels of normalized T-cell clonal expansion were also seen in some patients who did not respond. At doses from 0.1 to 3.0 mg/kg, clonal expansion was seen in both CD4+ and CD8+ blood T cells between baseline and week 6. Which antigens the clonally expanded peripheral T cells were specific for was not determined. After ivuxolimab, CD8+ T cells had more expanded clones than CD4+ T cells on average. Partial responders in the 0.1-3.0 mg/kg groups had among the lowest normalized peripheral clonal expansion, especially among CD8+ T cells.

The material was CD4+ or CD8+ T cells sorted from blood, obtained in a trial of the OX40 agonist ivuxolimab. The receptor's source is an adult with an advanced solid tumor such as melanoma, head and neck, liver or kidney cancer. The chain is made from TRBV7-9 and TRBJ1-1; TRBD1 matches 9 bases in the middle. The CDR3 protein: CASSPFFGTGRLSNTEAFF. The nucleotide sequence reads as follows: TGTGCCAGCAGCCCGTTTTTTGGGACAGGGCGGCTATCAAACACTGAAGCTTTCTTT.